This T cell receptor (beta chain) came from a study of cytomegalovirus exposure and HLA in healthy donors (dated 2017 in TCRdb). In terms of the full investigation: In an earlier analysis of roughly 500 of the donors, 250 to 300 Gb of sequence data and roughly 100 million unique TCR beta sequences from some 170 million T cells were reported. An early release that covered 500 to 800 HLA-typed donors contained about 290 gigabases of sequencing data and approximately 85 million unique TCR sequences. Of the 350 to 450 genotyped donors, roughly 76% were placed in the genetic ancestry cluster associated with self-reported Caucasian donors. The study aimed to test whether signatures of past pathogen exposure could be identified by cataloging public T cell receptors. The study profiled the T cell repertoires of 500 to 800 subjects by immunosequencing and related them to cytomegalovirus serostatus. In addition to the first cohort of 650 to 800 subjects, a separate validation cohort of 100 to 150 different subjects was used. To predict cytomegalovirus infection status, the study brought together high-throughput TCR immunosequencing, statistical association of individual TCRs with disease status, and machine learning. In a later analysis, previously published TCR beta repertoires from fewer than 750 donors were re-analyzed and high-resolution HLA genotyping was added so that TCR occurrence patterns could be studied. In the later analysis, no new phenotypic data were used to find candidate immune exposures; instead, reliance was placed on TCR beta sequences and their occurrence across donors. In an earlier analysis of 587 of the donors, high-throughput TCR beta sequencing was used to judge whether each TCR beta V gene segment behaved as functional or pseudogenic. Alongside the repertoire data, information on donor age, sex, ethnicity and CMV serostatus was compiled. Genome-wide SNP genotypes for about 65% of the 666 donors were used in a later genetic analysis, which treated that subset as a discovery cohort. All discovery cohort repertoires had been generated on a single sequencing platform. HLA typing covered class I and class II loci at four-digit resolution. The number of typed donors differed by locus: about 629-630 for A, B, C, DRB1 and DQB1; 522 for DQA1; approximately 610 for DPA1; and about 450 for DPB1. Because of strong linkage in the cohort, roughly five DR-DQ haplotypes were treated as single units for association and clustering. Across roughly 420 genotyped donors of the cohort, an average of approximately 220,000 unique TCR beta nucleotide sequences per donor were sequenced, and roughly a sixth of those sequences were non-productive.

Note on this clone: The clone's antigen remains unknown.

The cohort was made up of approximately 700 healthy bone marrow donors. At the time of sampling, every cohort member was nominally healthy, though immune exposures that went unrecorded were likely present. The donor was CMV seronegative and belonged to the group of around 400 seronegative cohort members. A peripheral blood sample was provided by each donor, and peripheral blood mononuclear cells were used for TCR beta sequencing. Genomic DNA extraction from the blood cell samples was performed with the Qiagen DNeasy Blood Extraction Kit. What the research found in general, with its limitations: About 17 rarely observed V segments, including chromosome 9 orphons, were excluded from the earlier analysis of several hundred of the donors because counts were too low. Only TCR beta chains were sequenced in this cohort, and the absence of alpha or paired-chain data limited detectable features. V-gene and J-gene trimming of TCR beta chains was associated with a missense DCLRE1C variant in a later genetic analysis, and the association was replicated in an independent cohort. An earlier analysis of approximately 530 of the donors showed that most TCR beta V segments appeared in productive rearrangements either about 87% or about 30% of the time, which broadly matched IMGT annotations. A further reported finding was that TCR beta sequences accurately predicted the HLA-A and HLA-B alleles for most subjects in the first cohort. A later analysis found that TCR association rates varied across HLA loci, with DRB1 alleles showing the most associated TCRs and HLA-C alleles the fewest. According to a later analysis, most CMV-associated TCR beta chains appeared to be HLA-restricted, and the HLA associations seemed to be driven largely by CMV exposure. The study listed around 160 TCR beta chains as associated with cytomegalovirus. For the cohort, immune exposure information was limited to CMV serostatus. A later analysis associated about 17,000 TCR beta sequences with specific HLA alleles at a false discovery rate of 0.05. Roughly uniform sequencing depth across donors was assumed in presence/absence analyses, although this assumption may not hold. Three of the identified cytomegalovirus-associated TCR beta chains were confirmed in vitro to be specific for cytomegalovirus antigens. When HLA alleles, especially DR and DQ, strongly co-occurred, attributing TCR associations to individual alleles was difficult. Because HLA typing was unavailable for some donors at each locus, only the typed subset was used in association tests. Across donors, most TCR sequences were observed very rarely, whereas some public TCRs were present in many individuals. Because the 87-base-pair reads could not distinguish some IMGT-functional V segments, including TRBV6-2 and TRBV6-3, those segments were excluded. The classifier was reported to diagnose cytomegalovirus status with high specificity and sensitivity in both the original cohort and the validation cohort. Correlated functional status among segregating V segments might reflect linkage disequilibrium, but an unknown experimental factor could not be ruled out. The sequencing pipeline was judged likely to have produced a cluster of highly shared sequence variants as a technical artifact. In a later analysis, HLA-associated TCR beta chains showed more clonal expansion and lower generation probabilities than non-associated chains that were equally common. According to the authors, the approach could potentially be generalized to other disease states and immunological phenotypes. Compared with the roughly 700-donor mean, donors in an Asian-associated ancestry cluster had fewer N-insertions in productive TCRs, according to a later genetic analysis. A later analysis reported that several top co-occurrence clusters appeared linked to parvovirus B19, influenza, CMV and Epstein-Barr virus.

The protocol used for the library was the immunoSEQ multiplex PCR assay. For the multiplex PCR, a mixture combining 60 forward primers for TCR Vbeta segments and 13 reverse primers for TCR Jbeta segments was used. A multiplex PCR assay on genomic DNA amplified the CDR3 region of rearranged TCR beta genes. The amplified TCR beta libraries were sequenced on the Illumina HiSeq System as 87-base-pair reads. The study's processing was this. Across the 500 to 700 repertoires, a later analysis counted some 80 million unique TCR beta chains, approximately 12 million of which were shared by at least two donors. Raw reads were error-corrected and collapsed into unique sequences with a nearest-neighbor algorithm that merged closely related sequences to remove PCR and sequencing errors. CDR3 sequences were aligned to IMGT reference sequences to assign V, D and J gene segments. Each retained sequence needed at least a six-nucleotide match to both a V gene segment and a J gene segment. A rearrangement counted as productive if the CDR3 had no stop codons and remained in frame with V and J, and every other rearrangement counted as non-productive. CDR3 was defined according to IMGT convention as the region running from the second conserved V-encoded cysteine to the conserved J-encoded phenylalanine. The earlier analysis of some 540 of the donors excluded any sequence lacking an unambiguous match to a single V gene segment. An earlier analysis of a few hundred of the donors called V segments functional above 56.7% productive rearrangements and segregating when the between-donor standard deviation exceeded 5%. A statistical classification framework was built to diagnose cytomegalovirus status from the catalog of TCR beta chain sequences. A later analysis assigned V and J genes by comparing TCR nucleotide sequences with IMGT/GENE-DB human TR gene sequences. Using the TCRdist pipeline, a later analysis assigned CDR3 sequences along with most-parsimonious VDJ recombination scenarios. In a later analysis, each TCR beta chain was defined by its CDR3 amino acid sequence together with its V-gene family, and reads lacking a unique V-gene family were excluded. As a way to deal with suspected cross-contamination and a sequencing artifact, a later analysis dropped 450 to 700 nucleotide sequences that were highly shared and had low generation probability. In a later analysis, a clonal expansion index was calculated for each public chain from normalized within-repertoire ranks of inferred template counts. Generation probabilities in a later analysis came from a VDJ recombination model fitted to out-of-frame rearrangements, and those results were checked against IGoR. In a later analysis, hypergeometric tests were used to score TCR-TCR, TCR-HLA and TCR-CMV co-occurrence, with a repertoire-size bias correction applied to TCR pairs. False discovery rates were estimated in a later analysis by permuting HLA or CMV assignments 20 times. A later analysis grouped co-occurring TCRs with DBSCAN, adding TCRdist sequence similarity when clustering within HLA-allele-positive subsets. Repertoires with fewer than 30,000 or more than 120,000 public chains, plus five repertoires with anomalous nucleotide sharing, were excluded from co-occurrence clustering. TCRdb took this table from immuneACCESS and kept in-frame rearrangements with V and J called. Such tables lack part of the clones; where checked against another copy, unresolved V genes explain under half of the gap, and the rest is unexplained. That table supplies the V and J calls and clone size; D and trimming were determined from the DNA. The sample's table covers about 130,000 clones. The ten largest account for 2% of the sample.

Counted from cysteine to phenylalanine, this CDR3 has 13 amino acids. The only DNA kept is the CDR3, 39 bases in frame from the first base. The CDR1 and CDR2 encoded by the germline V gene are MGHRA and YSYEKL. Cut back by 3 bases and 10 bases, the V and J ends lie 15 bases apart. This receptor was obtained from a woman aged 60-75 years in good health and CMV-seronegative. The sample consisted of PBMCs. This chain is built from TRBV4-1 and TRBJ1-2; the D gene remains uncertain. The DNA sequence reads TGCGCCAGCAGCCATAGAACGAGGGAGATCTACACCTTC. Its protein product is CASSHRTREIYTF.